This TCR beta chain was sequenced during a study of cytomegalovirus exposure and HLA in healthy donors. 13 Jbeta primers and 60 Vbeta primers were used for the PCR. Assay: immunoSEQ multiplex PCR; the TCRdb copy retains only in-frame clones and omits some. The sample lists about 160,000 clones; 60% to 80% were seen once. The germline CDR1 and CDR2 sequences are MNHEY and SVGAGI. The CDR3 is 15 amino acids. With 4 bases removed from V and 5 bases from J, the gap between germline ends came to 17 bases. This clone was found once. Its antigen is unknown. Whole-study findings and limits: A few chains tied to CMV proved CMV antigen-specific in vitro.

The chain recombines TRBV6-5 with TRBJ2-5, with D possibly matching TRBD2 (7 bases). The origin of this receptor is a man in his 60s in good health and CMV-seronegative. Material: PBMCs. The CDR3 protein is CASSWGGGTTETQYF. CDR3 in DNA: TGTGCCAGCAGTTGGGGCGGGGGCACGACGGAGACCCAGTACTTC.